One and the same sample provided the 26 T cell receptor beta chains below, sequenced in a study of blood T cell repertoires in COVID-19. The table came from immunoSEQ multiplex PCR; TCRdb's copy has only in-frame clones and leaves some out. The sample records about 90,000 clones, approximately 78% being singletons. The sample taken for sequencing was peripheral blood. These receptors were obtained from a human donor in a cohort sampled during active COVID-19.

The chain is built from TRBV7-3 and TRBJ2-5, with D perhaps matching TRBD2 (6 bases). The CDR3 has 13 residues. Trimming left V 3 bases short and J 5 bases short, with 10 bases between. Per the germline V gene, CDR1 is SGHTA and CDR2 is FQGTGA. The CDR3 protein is CASSFGGLETQYF. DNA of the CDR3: TGTGCCAGCAGCTTTGGGGGGTTGGAGACCCAGTACTTC.

Written as DNA, the CDR3 is TGTGCTAGTGGTTTGGTACAGGGAATGGGACGGAGAAGTTCACCCCTCCACTTT. Its protein is CASGLVQGMGRRSSPLHF. The chain has TRBV12-5 and TRBJ1-6; D is possibly TRBD1 (6 bases). CDR1 is LGHNT and CDR2 is FRNRAP in the germline V gene. The CDR3 has 18 residues. Trimming cost V 0 bases and J 9 bases, with 21 bases left between them. The full variable domain, rest sourced from reference TRBV12-5 and TRBJ1-6, is DARVTQTPRHKVTEMGQEVTMRCQPILGHNTVFWYRQTMMQGLELLAYFRNRAPLDDSGMPKDRFSAEMPDATLATLKIQPSEPRDSAVYFCASGLVQGMGRRSSPLHFGNGTRLTVT.

The CDR3, as DNA: TGTGCCATCAGTGAGAAACAGTACGAGGAGACCCAGTACTTC. Amino acids: CAISEKQYEETQYF. This rearrangement joins TRBV10-3 to TRBJ2-5, with D hard to call. V was shortened by 2 bases and J by 5 bases, with 12 bases between the two germline ends. This CDR3 has 14 amino acids. Germline values: CDR1 ENHRY, CDR2 SYGVKD.

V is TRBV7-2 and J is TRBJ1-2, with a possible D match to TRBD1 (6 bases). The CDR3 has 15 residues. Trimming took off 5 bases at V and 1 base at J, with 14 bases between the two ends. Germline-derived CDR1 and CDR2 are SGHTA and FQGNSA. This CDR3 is CASSEQTGFNYGYTF. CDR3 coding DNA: TGTGCCAGCAGCGAACAGACAGGATTTAACTATGGCTACACCTTC.

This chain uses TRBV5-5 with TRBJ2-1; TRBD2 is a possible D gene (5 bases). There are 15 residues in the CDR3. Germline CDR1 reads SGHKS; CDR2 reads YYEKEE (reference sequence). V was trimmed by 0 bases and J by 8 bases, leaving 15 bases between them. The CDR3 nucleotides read TGTGCCAGCAGCTTGGGAGCGGCCCTCAAGGATGAGCAGTTCTTC. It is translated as CASSLGAALKDEQFF.

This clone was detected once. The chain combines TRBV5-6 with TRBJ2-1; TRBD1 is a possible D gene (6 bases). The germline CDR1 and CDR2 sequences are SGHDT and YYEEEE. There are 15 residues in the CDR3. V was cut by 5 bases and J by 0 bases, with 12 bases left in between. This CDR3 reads CASRYRDISYNEQFF. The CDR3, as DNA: TGTGCCAGCAGATATCGGGACATCTCCTACAATGAGCAGTTCTTC.

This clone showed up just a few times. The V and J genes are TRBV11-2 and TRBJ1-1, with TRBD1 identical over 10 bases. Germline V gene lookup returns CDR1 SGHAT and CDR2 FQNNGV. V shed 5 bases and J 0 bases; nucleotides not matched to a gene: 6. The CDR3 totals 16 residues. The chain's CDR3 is CASSRGQGPVNTEAFF. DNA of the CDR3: TGTGCCAGCAGCCGGGGACAGGGGCCCGTGAACACTGAAGCTTTCTTT. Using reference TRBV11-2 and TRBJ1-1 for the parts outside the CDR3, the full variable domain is EAGVAQSPRYKIIEKRQSVAFWCNPISGHATLYWYQQILGQGPKLLIQFQNNGVVDDSQLPKDRFSAERLKGVDSTLKIQPAKLEDSAVYLCASSRGQGPVNTEAFFGQGTRLTVV.

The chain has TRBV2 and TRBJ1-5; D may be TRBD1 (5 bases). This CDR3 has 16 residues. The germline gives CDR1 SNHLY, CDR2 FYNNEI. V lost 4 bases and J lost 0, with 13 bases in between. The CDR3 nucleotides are TGTGCCAGCAGTGGACCAAGGGGCCTTAGCAATCAGCCCCAGCATTTT. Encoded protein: CASSGPRGLSNQPQHF.

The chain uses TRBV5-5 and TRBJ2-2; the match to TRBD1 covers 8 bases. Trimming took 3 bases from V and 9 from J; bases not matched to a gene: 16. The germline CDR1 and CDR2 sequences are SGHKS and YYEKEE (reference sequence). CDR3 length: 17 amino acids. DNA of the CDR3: TGTGCCAGCAGCTCGGATCCAGGGGGCGGAAAGGACCGGGAGCTGTTTTTT. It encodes CASSSDPGGGKDRELFF.

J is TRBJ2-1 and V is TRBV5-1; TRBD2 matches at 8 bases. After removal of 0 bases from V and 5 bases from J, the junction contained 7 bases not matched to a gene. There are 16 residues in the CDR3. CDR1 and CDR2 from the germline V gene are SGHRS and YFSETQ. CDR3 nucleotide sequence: TGCGCCAGCAGCTTGGGGAGCGGGGGCGGCGACAATGAGCAGTTCTTC. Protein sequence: CASSLGSGGGDNEQFF. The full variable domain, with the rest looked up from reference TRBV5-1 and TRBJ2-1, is KAGVTQTPRYLIKTRGQQVTLSCSPISGHRSVSWYQQTPGQGLQFLFEYFSETQRNKGNFPGRFSGRQFSNSRSEMNVSTLELGDSALYLCASSLGSGGGDNEQFFGPGTRLTVL.

CDR3 amino acids: CASSEQGGNQPQHF. The CDR3 DNA reads TGTGCCAGCTCAGAACAGGGGGGGAATCAGCCCCAGCATTTT. This sequence joins TRBV18 and TRBJ1-5, with 8 nucleotides matching TRBD1. J gave up 4 bases and V 5 bases, and 4 bases lay outside the gene matches. The germline gives CDR1 KGHSH, CDR2 LQKENI. This CDR3 has 14 residues.

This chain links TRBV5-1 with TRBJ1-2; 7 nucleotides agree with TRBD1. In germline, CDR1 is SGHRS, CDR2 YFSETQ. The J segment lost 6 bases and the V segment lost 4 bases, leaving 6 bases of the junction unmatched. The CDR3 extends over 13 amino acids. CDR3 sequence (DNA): TGCGCCAGCAGCCTCGGACAGGATAATGGCTACACCTTC. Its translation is CASSLGQDNGYTF.

The CDR3 sequence is CASSGLSGGTDTQYF. The CDR3 DNA reads as TGTGCCAGCAGTGGACTTAGCGGGGGTACAGATACGCAGTATTTT. This chain uses TRBV27 with TRBJ2-3, with 9 bases lining up with TRBD2. The V and J ends lost 5 bases and 3 bases, in that order; junction bases with no gene match: 6. This CDR3 contains 15 residues. Looked up from germline, CDR1 is MNHEY and CDR2 is SMNVEV (reference sequence).

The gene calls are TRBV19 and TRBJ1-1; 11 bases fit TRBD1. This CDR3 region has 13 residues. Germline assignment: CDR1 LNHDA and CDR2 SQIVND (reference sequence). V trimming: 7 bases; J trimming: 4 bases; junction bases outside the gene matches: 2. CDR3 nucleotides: TGTGCCAGTATCGGGACAGGGGGCACTGAAGCTTTCTTT. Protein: CASIGTGGTEAFF. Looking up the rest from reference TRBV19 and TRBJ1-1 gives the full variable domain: DGGITQSPKYLFRKEGQNVTLSCEQNLNHDAMYWYRQDPGQGLRLIYYSQIVNDFQKGDIAEGYSVSREKKESFPLTVTSAQKNPTAFYLCASIGTGGTEAFFGQGTRLTVV.

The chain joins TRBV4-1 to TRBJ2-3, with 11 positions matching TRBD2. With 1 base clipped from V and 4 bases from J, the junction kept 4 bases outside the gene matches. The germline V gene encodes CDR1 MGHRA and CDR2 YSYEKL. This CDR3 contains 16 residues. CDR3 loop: CASSQGNSGGADTQYF. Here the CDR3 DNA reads TGCGCCAGCAGCCAAGGAAATAGCGGGGGGGCAGATACGCAGTATTTT.

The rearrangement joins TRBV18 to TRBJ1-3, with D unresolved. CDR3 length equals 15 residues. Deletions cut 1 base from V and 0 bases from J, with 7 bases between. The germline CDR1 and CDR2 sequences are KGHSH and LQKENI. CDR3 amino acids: CASSPRADSGNTIYF. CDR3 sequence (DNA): TGTGCCAGCTCACCACGGGCAGACTCTGGAAACACCATATATTTT.

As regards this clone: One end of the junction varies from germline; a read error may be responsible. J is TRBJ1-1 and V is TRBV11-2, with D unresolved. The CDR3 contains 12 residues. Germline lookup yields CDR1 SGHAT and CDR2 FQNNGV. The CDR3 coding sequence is TGTGCCAGCAGCTTAGAAGGCAGCGGTTTGAGCTTT. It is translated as CASSLEGSGLSF.

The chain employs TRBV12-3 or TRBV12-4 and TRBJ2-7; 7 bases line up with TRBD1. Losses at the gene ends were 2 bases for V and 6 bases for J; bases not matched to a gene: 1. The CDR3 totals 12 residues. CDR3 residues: CASSLWTGEQYF. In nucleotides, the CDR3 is TGTGCCAGCAGTTTATGGACAGGCGAGCAGTACTTC.

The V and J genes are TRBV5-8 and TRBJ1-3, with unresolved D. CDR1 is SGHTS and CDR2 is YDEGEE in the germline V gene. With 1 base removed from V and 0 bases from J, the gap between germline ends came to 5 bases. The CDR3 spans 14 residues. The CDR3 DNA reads TGTGCCAGCAGCTTGATGAGCTCTGGAAACACCATATATTTT. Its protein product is CASSLMSSGNTIYF. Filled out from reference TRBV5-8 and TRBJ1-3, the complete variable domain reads EAGVTQSPTHLIKTRGQQATLRCSPISGHTSVYWYQQALGLGLQFLLWYDEGEERNRGNFPPRFSGRQFPNYSSELNVNALELEDSALYLCASSLMSSGNTIYFGEGSWLTVV.

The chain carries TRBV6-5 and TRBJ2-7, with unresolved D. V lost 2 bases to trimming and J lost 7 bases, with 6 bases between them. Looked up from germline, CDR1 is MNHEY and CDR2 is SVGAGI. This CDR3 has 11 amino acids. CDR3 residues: CASSYKREQYF. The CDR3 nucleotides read TGTGCCAGCAGTTACAAGCGTGAGCAGTACTTC.

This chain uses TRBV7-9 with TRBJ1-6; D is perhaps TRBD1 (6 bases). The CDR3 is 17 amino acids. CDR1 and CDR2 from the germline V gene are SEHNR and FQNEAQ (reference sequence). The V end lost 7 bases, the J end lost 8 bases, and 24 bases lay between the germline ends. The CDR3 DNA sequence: TGTGCCAGCAACCCCCTTGGGGGAGGGGGGTCGGATTCACCCCTCCACTTT. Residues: CASNPLGGGGSDSPLHF.

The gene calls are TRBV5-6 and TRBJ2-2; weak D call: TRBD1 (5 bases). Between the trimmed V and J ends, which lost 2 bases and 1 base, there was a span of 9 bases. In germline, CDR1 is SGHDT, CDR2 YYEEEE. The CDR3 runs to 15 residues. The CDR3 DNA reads TGTGCCAGCAGCTTTGGGCAGGGGAACACCGGGGAGCTGTTTTTT. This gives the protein CASSFGQGNTGELFF.

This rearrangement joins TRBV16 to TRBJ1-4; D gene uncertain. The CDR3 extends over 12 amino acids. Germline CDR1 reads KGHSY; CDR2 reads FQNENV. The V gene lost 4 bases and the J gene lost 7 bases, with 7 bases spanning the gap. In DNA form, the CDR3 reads TGTGCCAGCAGCCTCACACGTGAAAAACTGTTTTTT. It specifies CASSLTREKLFF.

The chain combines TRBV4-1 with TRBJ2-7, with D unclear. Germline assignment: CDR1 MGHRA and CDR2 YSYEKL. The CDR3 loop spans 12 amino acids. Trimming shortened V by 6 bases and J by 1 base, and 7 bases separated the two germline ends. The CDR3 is CASSSNSYEQYF. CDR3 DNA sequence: TGCGCCAGCAGTTCAAATTCCTACGAGCAGTACTTC.

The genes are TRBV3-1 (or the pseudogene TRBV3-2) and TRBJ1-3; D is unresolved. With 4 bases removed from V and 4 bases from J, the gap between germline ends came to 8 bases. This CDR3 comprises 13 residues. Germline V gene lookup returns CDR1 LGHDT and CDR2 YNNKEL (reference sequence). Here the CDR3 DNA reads TGTGCCAGCAGCCGATCTAAAGGAAACACCATATATTTT. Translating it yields CASSRSKGNTIYF.

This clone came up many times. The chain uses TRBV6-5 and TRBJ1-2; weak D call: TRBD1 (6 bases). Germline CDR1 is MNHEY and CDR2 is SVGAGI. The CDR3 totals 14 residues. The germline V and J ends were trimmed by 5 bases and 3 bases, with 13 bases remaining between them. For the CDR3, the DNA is TGTGCCAGCAGTCACGGGGGGGCAGACTATGGCTACACCTTC. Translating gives CASSHGGADYGYTF.